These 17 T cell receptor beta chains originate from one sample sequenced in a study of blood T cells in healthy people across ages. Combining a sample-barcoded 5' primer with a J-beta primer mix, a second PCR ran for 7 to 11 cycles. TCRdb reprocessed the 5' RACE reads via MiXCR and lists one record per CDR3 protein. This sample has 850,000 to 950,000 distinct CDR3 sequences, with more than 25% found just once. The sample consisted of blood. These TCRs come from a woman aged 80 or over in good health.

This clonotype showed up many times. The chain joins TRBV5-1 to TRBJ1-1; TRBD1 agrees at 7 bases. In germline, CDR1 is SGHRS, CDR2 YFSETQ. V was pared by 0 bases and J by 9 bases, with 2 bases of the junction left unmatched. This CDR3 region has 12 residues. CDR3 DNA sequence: TGCGCCAGCAGCTTGGACAGGGGCCAAGCTTTCTTT. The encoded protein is CASSLDRGQAFF.

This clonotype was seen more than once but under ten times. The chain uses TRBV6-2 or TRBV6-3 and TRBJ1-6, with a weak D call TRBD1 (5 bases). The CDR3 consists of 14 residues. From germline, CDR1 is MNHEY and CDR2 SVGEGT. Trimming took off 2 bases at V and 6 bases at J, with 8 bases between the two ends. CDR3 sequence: CASSYPTVNSPLHF. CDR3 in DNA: TGTGCCAGCAGTTACCCGACAGTTAATTCACCCCTCCACTTT.

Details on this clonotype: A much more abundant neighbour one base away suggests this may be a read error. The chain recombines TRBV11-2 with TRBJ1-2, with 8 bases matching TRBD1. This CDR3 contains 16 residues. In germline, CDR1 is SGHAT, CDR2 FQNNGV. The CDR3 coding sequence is TGTACCAGCAGCACCCACAGGGGGGGAGAATTATATGGCTACACCTTC. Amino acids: CTSSTHRGGELYGYTF.

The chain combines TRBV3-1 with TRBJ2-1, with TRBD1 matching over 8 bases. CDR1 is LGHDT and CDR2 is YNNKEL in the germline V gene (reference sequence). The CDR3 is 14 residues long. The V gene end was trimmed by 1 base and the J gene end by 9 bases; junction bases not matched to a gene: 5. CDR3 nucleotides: TGTGCCAGCAGCCAAGTACCAGACAGGGGTGAGCAGTTCTTC. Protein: CASSQVPDRGEQFF.

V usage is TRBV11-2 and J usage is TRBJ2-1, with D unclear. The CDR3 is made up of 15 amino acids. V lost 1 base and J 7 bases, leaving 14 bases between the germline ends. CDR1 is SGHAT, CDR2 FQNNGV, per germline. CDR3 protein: CASSLGVLLGNEQFF. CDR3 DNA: TGTGCCAGCAGCTTAGGTGTTCTCTTGGGGAATGAGCAGTTCTTC. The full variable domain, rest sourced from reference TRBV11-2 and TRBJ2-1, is EAGVAQSPRYKIIEKRQSVAFWCNPISGHATLYWYQQILGQGPKLLIQFQNNGVVDDSQLPKDRFSAERLKGVDSTLKIQPAKLEDSAVYLCASSLGVLLGNEQFFGPGTRLTVL.

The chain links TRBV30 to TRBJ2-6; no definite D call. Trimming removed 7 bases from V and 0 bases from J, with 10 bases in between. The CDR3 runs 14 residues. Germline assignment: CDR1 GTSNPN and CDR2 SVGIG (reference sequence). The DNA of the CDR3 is TGTGCCTTCGGACCGGGCTCTGGGGCCAACGTCCTGACTTTC. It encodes CAFGPGSGANVLTF.

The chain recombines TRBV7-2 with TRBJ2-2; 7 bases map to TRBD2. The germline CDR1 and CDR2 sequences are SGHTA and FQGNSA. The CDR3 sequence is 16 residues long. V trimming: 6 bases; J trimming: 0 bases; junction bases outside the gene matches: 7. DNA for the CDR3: TGTGCCAGCAGACCACCGGGACTATCGAACACCGGGGAGCTGTTTTTT. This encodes CASRPPGLSNTGELFF.

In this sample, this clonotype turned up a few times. The CDR3: CASSYGQSRNQPQHF. CDR3 nucleotides: TGTGCCAGCAGTTACGGCCAGTCTCGGAATCAGCCCCAGCATTTT. V gene TRBV6-2 or TRBV6-3 combines with J gene TRBJ1-5; D gene unclear. Germline CDR1 MNHEY, CDR2 SVGEGT. Trimming shortened V by 2 bases and J by 4 bases, and 12 bases separated the two germline ends. This CDR3 is 15 amino acids long.

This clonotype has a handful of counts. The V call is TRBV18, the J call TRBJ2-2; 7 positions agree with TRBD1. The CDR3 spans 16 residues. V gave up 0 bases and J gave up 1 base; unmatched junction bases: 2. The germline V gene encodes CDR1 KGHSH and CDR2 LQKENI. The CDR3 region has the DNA TGTGCCAGCTCACCACCGGACAGGAGGAACACCGGGGAGCTGTTTTTT. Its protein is CASSPPDRRNTGELFF.

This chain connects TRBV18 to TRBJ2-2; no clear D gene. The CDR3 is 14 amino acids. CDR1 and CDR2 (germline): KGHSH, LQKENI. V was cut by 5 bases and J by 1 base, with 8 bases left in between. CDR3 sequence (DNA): TGTGCCAGCTCAGCAGGCAGGAACACCGGGGAGCTGTTTTTT. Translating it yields CASSAGRNTGELFF.

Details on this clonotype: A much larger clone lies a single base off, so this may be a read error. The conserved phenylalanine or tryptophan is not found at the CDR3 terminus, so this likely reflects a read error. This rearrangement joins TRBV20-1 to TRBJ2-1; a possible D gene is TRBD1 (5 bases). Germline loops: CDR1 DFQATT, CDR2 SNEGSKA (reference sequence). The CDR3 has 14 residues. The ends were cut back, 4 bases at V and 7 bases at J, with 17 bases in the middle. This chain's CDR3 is CSAMTVAAFNEQFC. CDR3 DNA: TGCAGTGCTATGACAGTGGCGGCCTTTAATGAGCAGTTCTGC.

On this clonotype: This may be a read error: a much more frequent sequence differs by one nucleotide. Here the CDR3 DNA reads TGTGCCAGCAGTTACTCGAGTGTTAGCGGGAGTTTTGAGCAGTACTTC. It encodes CASSYSSVSGSFEQYF. The chain has TRBV6-5 and TRBJ2-7; 9 bases match TRBD2. V was pared by 0 bases and J by 7 bases, with 10 bases of the junction left unmatched. The CDR3 is 16 residues long. Germline V gene lookup returns CDR1 MNHEY and CDR2 SVGAGI.

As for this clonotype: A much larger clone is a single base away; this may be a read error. The CDR3 sequence: CSAEIGAAGDNEQFF. CDR3 nucleotides: TGCAGTGCAGAGATAGGAGCGGCGGGGGACAATGAGCAGTTCTTC. The V and J genes are TRBV20-1 and TRBJ2-1, with 7 bases that match TRBD2. The CDR3 has 15 residues. V dropped 6 bases and J dropped 5; count of bases not matched to a gene: 13. Germline lookup yields CDR1 DFQATT and CDR2 SNEGSKA (reference sequence).

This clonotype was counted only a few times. For the CDR3, the DNA is TGTGCCAGCAGTCCCGCGGGGAGGCGGGGCTACACCTTC. Its protein product is CASSPAGRRGYTF. The rearrangement uses TRBV28 and TRBJ1-2; D is ambiguous. V lost 5 bases and J 8 bases, leaving 15 bases between the germline ends. Germline lookup yields CDR1 MDHEN and CDR2 SYDVKM. The CDR3 extends over 13 amino acids.

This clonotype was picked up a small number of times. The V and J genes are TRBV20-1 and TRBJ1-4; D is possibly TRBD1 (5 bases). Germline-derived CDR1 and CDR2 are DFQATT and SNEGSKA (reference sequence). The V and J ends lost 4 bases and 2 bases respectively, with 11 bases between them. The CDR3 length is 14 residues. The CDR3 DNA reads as TGCAGTGCTATCCCAGGGTCTACTAATGAAAAACTGTTTTTT. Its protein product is CSAIPGSTNEKLFF.

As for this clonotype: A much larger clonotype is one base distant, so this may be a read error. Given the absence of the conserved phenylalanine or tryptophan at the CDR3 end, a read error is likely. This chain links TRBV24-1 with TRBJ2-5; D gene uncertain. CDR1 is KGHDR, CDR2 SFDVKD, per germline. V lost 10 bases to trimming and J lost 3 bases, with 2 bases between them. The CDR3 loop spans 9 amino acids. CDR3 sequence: CATKETQYC. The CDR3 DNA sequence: TGTGCCACAAAAGAGACCCAGTACTGC.

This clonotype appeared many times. CDR3 coding DNA: TGCGCCAGCAGCTTTCCCGGGGCTGGGGCCAACGTCCTGACTTTC. Translated, it gives CASSFPGAGANVLTF. The chain combines TRBV5-1 with TRBJ2-6; TRBD2 might be the D (5 bases). With 2 bases removed from V and 2 bases from J, the gap between germline ends came to 8 bases. The germline CDR1 and CDR2 sequences are SGHRS and YFSETQ. This CDR3 has 15 amino acids.